This T cell receptor beta chain was obtained from a study of blood T cell repertoires in COVID-19. Across the whole study: Spain, Italy and the United States supplied samples that represented acute and convalescent COVID-19.

Trimming at V came to 4 bases and at J to 2 bases, leaving 9 bases not matched to a gene. CDR3 length: 16 residues. Germline-derived CDR1 and CDR2 are LGHDT and YNNKEL (reference sequence). Original processing notes: Scientists estimated how many nucleated cells there were by amplifying reference gene primers. Produced via immunoSEQ multiplex PCR; TCRdb's table is partial and in-frame only. That table gives V, J and clone size, and the DNA gave D and trimming. Of under 400,000 clones in the sample, almost 90% were seen once. This sequence originates from a woman aged 25 to 45 with COVID-19, enrolled during active disease. The source material was peripheral blood. This chain joins TRBV3-1 (or the pseudogene TRBV3-2) and TRBJ1-2, with 8 bases matching TRBD1. For the CDR3, the DNA is TGTGCCAGCAGCCCCCGCTCCGGACAGGGCAACTATGGCTACACCTTC. Translation: CASSPRSGQGNYGYTF.